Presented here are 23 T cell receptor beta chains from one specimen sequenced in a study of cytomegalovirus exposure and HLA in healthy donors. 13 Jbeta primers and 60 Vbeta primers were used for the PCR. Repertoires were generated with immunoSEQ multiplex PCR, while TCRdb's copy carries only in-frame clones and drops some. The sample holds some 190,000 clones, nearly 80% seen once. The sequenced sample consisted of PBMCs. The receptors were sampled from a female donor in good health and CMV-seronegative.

CDR3 DNA sequence: TGTGCCAGCAGCTTAGTGTGGAGCGGGGGAATGGACGAGCAGTACTTC. The encoded protein is CASSLVWSGGMDEQYF. The chain uses TRBV7-6 and TRBJ2-7, with 8 bases matching TRBD2. V lost 1 base to trimming and J lost 5 bases; unmatched junction nucleotides: 10. From germline, CDR1 is SGHVS and CDR2 FNYEAQ. This CDR3 is 16 amino acids long.

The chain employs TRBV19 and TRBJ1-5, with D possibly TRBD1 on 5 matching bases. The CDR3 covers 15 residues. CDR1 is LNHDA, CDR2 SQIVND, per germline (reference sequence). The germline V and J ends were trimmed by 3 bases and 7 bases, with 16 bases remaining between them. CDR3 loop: CASSMAVRADQPQHF. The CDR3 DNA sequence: TGTGCCAGTAGTATGGCGGTCAGGGCGGACCAGCCCCAGCATTTT.

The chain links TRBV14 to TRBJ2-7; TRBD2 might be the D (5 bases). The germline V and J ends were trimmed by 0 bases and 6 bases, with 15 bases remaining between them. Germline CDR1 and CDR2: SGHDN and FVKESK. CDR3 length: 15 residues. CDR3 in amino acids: CASSQDPIGLAEQYF. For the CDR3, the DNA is TGTGCCAGCAGCCAAGACCCTATTGGCCTAGCCGAGCAGTACTTC.

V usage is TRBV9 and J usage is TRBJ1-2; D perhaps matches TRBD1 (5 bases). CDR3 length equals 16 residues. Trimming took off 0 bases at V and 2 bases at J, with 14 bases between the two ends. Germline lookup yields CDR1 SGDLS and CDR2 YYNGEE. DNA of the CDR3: TGTGCCAGCAGCGTAGGTCTCGGGGGGAAGAACTATGGCTACACCTTC. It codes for CASSVGLGGKNYGYTF. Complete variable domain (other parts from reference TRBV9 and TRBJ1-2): DSGVTQTPKHLITATGQRVTLRCSPRSGDLSVYWYQQSLDQGLQFLIQYYNGEERAKGNILERFSAQQFPDLHSELNLSSLELGDSALYFCASSVGLGGKNYGYTFGSGTRLTVV.

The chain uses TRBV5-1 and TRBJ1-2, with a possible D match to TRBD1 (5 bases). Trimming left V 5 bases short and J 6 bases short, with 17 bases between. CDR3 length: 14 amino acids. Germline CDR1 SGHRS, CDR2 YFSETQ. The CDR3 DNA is TGCGCCAGCAGTTACGGGGGGGGGTCTGATGGCTACACCTTC. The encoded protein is CASSYGGGSDGYTF.

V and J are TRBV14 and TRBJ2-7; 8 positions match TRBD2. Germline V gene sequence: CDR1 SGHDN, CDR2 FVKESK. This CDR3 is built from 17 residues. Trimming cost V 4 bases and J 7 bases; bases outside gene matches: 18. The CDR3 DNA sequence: TGTGCCAGCAGCCCCCCGGCTAGCGGATGGCCGGGGGGGGAGCAGTACTTC. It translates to CASSPPASGWPGGEQYF. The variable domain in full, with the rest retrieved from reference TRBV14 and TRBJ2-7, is EAGVTQFPSHSVIEKGQTVTLRCDPISGHDNLYWYRRVMGKEIKFLLHFVKESKQDESGMPNNRFLAERTGGTYSTLKVQPAELEDSGVYFCASSPPASGWPGGEQYFGPGTRLTVT.

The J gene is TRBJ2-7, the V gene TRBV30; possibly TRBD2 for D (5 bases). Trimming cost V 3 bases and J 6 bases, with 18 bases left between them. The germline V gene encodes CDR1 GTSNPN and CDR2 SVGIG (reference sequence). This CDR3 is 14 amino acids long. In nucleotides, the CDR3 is TGTGCCTGGAGCCCACGGCCGGAGGTATCCGAGCAGTACTTC. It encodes CAWSPRPEVSEQYF.

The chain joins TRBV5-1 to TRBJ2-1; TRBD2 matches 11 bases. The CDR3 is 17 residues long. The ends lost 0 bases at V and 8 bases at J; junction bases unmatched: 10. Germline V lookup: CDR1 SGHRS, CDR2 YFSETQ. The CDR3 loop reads CASSLEYSGGASDEQFF. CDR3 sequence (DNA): TGCGCCAGCAGCTTGGAATATAGCGGGGGGGCAAGCGATGAGCAGTTCTTC.

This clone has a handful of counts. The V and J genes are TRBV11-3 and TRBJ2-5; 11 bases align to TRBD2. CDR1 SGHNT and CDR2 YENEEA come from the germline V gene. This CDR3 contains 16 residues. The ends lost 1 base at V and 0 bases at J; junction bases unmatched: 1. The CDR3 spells CASSLGLAGYQETQYF. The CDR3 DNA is TGTGCCAGCAGCTTAGGACTAGCGGGGTACCAAGAGACCCAGTACTTC. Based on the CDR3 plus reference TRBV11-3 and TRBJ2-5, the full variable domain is EAGVVQSPRYKIIEKKQPVAFWCNPISGHNTLYWYLQNLGQGPELLIRYENEEAVDDSQLPKDRFSAERLKGVDSTLKIQPAELGDSAVYLCASSLGLAGYQETQYFGPGTRLLVL.

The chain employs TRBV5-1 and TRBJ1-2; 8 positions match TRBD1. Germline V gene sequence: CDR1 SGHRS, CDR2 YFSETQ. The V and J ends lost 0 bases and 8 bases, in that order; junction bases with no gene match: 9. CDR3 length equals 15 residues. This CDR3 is CASSLEAQGALGYTF. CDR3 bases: TGCGCCAGCAGCTTGGAAGCTCAGGGGGCGTTGGGCTACACCTTC.

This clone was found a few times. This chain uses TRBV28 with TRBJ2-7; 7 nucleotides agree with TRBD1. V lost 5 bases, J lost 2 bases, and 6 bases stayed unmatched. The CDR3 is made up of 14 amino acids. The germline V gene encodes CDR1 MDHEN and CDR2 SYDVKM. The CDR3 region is CASSIDREPYEQYF. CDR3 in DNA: TGTGCCAGCAGTATCGACAGGGAACCCTACGAGCAGTACTTC.

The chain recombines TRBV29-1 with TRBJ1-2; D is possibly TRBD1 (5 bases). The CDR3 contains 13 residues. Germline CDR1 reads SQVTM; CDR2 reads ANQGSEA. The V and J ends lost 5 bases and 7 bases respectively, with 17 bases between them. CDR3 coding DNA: TGCAGCGTTTCGCCCCCTGGGGGGTTTGGCTACACCTTC. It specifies CSVSPPGGFGYTF.

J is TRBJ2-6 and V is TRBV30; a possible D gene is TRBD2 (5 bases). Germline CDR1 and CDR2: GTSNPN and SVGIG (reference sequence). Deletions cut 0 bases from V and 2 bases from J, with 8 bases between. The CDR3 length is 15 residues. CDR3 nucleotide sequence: TGTGCCTGGAGTGTAGGAGGTGCTGGGGCCAACGTCCTGACTTTC. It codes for CAWSVGGAGANVLTF.

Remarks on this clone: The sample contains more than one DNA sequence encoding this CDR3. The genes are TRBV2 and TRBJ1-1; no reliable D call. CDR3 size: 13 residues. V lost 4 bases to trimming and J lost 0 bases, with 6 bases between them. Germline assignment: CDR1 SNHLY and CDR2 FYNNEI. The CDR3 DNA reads TGTGCCAGCAGTGCCACAGTGAACACTGAAGCTTTCTTT. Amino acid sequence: CASSATVNTEAFF.

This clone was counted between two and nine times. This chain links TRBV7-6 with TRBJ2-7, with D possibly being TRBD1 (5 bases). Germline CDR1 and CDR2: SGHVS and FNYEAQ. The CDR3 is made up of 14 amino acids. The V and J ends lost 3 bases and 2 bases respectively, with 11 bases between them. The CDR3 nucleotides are TGTGCCAGCAGCTTGTCTGACAGAGCCTACGAGCAGTACTTC. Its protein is CASSLSDRAYEQYF.

CDR3 protein: CASSFFAGRWGNIQYF. Written as DNA, the CDR3 is TGTGCCAGCAGCTTCTTTGCGGGAAGGTGGGGAAACATTCAGTACTTC. The chain couples TRBV5-6 to TRBJ2-4, with D possibly matching TRBD2 (6 bases). V lost 2 bases, J lost 6 bases, and 18 bases lay in between. The germline V gene has CDR1 SGHDT and CDR2 YYEEEE. CDR3 size: 16 residues.

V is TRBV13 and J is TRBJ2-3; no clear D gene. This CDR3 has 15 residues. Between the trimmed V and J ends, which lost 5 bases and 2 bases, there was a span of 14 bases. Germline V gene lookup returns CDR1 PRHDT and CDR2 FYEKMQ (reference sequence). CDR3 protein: CASSNQLGNTDTQYF. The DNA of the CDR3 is TGTGCCAGCAGCAACCAACTGGGCAACACAGATACGCAGTATTTT.

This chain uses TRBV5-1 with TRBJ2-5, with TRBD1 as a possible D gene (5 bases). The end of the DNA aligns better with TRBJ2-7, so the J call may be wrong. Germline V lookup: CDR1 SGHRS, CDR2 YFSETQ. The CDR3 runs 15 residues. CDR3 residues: CASAPAPGQTYEQYF. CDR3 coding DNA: TGCGCCAGCGCTCCCGCCCCAGGACAAACCTACGAGCAGTACTTC.

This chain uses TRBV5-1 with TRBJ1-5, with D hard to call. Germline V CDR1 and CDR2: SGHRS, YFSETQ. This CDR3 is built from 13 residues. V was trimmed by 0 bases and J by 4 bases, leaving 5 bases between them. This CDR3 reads CASSLAPNQPQHF. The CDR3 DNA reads TGCGCCAGCAGCTTGGCCCCAAATCAGCCCCAGCATTTT.

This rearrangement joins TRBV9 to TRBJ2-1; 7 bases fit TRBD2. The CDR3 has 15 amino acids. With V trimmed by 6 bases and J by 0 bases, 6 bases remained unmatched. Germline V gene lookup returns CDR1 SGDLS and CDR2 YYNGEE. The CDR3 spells CASTSGGSSYNEQFF. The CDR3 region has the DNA TGTGCCAGCACGAGCGGCGGGAGCTCCTACAATGAGCAGTTCTTC.

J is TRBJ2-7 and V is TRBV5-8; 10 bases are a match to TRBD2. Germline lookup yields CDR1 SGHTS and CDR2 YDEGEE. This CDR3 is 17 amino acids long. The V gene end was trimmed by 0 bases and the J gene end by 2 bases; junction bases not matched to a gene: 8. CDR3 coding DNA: TGTGCCAGCAGCTTGGATGCCAGCGGGGGGGATCCCTACGAGCAGTACTTC. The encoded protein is CASSLDASGGDPYEQYF.

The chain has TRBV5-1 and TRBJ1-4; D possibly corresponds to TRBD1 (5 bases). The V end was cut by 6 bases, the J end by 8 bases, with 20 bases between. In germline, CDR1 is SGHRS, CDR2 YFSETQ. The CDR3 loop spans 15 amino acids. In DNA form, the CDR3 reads TGCGCCAGCACCCTGGGGCAGACGGCGAAGGAAAAACTGTTTTTT. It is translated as CASTLGQTAKEKLFF.

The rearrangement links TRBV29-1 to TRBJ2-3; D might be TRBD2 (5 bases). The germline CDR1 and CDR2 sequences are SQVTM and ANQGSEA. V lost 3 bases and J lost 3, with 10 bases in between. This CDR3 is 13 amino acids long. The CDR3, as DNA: TGCAGCGTTGAGCTGACTAATACAGATACGCAGTATTTT. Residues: CSVELTNTDTQYF.